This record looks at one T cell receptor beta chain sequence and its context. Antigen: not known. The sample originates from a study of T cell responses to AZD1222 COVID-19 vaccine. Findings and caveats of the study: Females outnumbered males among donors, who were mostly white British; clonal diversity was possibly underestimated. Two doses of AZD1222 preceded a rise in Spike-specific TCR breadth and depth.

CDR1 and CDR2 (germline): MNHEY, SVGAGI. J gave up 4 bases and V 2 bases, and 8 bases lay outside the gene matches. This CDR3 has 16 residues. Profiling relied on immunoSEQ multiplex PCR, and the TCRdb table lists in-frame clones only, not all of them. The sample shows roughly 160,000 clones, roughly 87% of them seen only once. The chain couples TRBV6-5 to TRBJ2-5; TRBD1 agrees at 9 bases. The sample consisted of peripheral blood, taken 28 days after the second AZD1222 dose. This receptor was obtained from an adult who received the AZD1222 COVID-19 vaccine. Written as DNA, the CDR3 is TGTGCCAGCAGTTACACAGGGGGCATTGTAAGAGAGACCCAGTACTTC. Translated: CASSYTGGIVRETQYF.